This T cell receptor (beta chain) was obtained from a study of regulatory T cells in long-lasting Graves disease. Time point noted: newly diagnosed GD, antithyroid drugs for less than 3 months. PBMC RNA was the source of the TCR library. This clonotype came up many times. Sequencing libraries for TCR beta were prepared with iRepertoire HTBI primers and Arm-PCR of CDR3 regions. In the original workflow: The identification of approximately 62 TRBV and 14 to 15 TRBJ segments was made across samples. TCRdb re-called the multiplex PCR reads through MiXCR, storing one row per CDR3 protein. These V and J calls are TCRdb output, not the study's own analysis. This table holds about 530,000 distinct CDR3 sequences, 16% found once. Germline assignment: CDR1 MNHEY and CDR2 SVGAGI. V was clipped by 3 bases and J by 4 bases; unmatched bases: 10. This CDR3 comprises 17 residues. These data were also filed under a second study, of T cells in Graves' hyperthyroidism and ophthalmopathy.

This sample comprised peripheral blood mononuclear cells (PBMCs), obtained at new diagnosis, from a patient treated with antithyroid drugs. J is TRBJ1-4 and V is TRBV6-5, with 8 nucleotides matching TRBD1. This TCR was recovered from a woman aged 35-65 years with Graves disease. The CDR3 DNA is TGTGCCAGCAGTTATTCATCAGGGGGCGAGCTTAATGAAAAACTGTTTTTT. Encoded protein: CASSYSSGGELNEKLFF.